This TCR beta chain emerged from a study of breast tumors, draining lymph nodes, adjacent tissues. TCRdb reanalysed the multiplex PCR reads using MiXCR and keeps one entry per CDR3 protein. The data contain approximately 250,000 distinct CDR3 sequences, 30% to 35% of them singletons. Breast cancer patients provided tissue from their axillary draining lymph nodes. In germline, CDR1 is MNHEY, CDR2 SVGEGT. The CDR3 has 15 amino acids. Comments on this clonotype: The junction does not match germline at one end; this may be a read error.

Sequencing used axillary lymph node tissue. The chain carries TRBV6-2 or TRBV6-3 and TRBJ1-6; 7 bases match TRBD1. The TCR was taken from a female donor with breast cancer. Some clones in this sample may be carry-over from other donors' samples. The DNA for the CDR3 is TGTGCCAGCCGACCGGGACAGAGATATAATTCATCCCTCCACTTT. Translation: CASRPGQRYNSSLHF.